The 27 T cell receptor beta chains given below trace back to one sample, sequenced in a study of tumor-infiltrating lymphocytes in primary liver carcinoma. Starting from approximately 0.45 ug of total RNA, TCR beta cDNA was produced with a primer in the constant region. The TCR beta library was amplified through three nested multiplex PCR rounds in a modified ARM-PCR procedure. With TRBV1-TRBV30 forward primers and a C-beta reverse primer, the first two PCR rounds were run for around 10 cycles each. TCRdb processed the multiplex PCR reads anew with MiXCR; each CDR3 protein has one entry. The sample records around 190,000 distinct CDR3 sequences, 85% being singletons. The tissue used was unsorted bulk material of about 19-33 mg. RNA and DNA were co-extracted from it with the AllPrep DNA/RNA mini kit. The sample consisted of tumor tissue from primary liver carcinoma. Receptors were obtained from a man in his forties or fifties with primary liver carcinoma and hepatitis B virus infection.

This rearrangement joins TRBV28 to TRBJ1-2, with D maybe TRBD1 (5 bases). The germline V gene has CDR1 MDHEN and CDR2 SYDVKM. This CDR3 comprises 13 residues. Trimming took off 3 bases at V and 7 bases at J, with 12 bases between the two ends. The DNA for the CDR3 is TGTGCCAGCAGTTTGGTCACAGGCTTTGGCTACACCTTC. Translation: CASSLVTGFGYTF.

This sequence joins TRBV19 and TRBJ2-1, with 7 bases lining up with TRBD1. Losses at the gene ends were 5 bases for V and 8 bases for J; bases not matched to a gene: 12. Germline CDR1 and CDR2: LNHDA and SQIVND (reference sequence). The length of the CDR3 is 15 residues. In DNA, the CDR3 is TGTGCCAGTAGTTCCGGGACAGTGGCCACTCATGAGCAGTTCTTC. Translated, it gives CASSSGTVATHEQFF.

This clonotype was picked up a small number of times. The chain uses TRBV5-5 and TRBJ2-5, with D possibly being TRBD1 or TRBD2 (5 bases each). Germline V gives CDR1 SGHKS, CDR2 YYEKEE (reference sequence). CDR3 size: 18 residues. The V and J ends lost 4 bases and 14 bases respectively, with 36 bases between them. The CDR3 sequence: CASSLGLIGTEYQENQYF. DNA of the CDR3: TGTGCCAGCAGCCTGGGGTTGATCGGGACGGAGTACCAAGAGAACCAATACTTC.

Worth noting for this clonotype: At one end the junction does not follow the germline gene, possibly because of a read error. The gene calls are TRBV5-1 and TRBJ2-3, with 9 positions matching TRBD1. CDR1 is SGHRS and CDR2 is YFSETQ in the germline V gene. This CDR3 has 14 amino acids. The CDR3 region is CASRQGAQEYTQYF. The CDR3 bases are TGCGCCAGCAGACAGGGGGCACAAGAATATACACAGTATTTT.

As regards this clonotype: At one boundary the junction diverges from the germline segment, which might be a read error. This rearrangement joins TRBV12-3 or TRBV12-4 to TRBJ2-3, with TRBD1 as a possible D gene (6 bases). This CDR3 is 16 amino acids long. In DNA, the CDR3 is TGTGCCAGTAGCCGCCTAGGACTGGGGGCCACAGGTACGCAGTATTTT. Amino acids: CASSRLGLGATGTQYF.

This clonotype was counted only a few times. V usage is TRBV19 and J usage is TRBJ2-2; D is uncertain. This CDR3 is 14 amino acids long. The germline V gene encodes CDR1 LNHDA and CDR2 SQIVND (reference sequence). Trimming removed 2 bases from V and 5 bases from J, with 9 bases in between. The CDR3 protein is CASSISGHTGELFF. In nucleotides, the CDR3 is TGTGCCAGTAGTATATCCGGGCATACCGGGGAGCTGTTTTTT.

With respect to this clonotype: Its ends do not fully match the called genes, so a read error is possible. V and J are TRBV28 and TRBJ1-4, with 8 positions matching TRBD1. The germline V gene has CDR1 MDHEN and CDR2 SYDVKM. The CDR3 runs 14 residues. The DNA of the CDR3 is TGTGCCAGCATATCGGGACAGGAAAATGAAAAACTGTCTTTT. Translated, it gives CASISGQENEKLSF.

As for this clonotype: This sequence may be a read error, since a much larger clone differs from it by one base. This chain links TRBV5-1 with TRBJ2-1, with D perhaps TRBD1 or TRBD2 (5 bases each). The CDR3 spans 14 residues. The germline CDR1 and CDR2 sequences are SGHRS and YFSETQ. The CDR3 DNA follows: TGCGCCAGCGGCTTGGCTGGGGGTTTTGCTGAGCAGTTCTTC. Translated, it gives CASGLAGGFAEQFF. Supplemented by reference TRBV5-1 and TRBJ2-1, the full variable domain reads KAGVTQTPRYLIKTRGQQVTLSCSPISGHRSVSWYQQTPGQGLQFLFEYFSETQRNKGNFPGRFSGRQFSNSRSEMNVSTLELGDSALYLCASGLAGGFAEQFFGPGTRLTVL.

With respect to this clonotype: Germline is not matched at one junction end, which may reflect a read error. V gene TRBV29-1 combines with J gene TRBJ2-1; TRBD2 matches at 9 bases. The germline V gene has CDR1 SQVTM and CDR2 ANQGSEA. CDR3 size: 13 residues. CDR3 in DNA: TGCAGCTTGTGGGGACTAGCTTACAATGAGGAGTTCTTC. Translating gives CSLWGLAYNEEFF.

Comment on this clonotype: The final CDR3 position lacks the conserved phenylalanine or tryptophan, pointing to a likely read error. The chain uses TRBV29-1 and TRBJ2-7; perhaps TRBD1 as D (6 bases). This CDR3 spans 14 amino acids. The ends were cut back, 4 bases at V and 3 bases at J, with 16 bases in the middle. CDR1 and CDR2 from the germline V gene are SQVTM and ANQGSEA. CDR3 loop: CSVVMTGTLYEQYY. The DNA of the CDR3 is TGCAGCGTTGTAATGACAGGAACGCTCTACGAGCAGTACTAC.

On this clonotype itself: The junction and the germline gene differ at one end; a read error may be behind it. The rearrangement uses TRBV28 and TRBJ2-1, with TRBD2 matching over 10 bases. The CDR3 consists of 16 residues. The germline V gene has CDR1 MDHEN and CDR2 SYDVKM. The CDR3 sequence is CSSIPPERGGYSEQFF. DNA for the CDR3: TGTTCCAGCATCCCCCCGGAGCGGGGGGGTTACAGTGAGCAGTTCTTC.

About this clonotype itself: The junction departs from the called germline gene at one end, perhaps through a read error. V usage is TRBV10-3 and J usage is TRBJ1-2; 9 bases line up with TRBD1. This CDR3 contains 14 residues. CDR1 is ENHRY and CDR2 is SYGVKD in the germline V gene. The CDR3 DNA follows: TGTGCCATCAGTGAAACCGGGACAGGGTATGGCTATACCTTC. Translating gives CAISETGTGYGYTF.

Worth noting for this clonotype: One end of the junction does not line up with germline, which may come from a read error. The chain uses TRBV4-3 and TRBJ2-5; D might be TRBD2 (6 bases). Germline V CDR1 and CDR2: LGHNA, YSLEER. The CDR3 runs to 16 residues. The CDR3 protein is CASSQDEGRELETQYF. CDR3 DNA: TGCGCCAGCAGCCAAGACGAGGGGCGGGAACTAGAGACCCAGTACTTT.

The CDR3 spells CASGLARETYKQYF. The CDR3, as DNA: TGTGCCAGCGGACTAGCGCGAGAAACATATAAGCAGTATTTT. The chain joins TRBV6-1 to TRBJ2-3, with 9 positions matching TRBD2. CDR3 length: 14 amino acids. The V and J ends lost 8 bases and 11 bases, in that order; junction bases with no gene match: 14. Germline loops: CDR1 MNHNS, CDR2 SASEGT.

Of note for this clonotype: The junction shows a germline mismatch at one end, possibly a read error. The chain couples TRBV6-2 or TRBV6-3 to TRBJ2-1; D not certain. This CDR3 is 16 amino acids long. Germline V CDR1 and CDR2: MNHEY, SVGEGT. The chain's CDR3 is CASSPPILRSYNERFF. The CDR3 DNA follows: TGTGCCAGTAGTCCCCCTATCTTACGCTCCTACAATGAGCGGTTCTTC.

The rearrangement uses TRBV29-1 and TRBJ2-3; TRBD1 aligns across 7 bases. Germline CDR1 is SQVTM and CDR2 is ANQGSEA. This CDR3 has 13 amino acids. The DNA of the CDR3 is TGCAGTGCACTACAGGGGTCAACAGATACGCAGTATTTT. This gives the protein CSALQGSTDTQYF.

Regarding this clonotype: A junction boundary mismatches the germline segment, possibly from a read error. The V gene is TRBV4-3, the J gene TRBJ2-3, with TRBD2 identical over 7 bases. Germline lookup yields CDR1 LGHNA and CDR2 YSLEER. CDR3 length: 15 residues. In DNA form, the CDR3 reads TGCGCCAGCATCCAAGATGCCCTAGCGGCAGATACACAGTATTTT. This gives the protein CASIQDALAADTQYF.

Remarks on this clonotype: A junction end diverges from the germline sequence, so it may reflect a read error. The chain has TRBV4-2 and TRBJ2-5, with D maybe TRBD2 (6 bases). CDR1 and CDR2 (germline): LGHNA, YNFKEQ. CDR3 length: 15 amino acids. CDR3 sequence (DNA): TGTACCAGCAGCCAAGTACGGAGGGCGGGGGAGACCCAGTACTTC. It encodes CTSSQVRRAGETQYF.

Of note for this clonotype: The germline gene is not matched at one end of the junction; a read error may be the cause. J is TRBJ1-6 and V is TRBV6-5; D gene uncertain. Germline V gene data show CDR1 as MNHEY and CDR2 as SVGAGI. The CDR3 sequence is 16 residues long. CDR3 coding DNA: TGTGCCAGCAGCTCCGTGACGAGCTCCTATAATTCACCCATCCAGTTT. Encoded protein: CASSSVTSSYNSPIQF.

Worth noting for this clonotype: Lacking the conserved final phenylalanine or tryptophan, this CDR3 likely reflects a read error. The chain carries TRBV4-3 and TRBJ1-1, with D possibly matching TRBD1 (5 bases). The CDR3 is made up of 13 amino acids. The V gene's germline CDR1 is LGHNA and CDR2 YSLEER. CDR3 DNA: TGCGCCAGTAGCCTCGGGGGGTTTACTGAGGCTTTCCTT. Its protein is CASSLGGFTEAFL.

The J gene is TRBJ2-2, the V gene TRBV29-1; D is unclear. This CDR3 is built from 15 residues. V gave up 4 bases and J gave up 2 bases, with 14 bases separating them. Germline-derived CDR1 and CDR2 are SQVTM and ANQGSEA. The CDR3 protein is CSVVVGIINTGELFF. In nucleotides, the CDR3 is TGCAGCGTTGTAGTGGGAATCATAAACACCGGGGAGCTGTTTTTT.

This CDR3 is CVSNQDKGNGYEQYF. The CDR3 DNA reads as TGTGTAAGCAACCAAGATAAGGGGAACGGCTACGAGCAGTACTTC. The chain combines TRBV4-2 with TRBJ2-7; possible D gene TRBD1, 5 bases. The germline gives CDR1 LGHNA, CDR2 YNFKEQ. The CDR3 loop spans 15 amino acids.

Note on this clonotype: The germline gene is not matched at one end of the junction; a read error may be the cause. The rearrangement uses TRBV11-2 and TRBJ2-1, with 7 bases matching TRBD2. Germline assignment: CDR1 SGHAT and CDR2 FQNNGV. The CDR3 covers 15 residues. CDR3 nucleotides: TGTACCAGCAGTTTAGGCTCGGGAGGATGGGGTGAGCAGTTCTTC. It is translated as CTSSLGSGGWGEQFF.

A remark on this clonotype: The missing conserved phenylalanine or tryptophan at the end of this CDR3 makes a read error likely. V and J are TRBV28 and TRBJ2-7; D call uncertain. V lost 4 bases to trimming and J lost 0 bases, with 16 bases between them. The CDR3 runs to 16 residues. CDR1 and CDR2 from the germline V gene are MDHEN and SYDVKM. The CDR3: CASSSPPPRSSYEQYL. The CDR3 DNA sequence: TGTGCCAGCAGTTCCCCCCCCCCGAGGAGCTCCTACGAGCAGTACTTA.

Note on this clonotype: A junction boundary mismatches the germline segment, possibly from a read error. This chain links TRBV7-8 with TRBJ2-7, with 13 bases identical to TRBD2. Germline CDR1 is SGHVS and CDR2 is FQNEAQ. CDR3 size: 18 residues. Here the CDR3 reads CASCPRTSGSMSSYGQYF. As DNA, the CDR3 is TGTGCCAGCTGCCCTCGGACTAGCGGGAGTATGAGCTCCTACGGGCAGTACTTC.

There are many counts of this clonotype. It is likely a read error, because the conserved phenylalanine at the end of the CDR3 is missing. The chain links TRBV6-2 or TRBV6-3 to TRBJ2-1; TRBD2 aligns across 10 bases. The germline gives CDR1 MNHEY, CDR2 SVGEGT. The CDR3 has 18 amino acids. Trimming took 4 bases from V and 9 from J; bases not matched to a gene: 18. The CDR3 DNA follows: TGTGCCAGCAGTTCCCCGGCTAGCGGGAGTGTAGAGAGGGGTGAGCAGTTCTCC. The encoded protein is CASSSPASGSVERGEQFS.

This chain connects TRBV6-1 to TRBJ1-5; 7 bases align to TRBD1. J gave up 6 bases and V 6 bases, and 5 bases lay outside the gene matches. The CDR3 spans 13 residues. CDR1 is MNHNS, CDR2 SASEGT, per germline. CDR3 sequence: CASSWEGAQPQHF. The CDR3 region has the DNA TGTGCCAGCAGCTGGGAGGGGGCTCAGCCCCAGCATTTT.